This T cell receptor beta chain was observed in a study of OX40 agonist ivuxolimab in advanced cancers. Study in general: Patients were treated with ivuxolimab, an agonistic anti-OX40 (CD134) antibody. Partial responses were achieved by three patients, of whom one had hepatocellular carcinoma and two had cutaneous melanoma. Aged roughly 23 to 90 with a mean of 60 years, they were about 80% male.

Study-level points and caveats: Relative to CD4+, CD8+ T cells held more expanded clones on average.

Clones were read by immunoSEQ multiplex PCR, and TCRdb kept only the in-frame ones, dropping some. The sample carries over 75,000 clones, 94% recorded once. As for this clone: Its antigen is not identified.

Sequencing was performed on CD4+ or CD8+ T cells sorted from blood, taken in a trial of the OX40 agonist ivuxolimab. The clonotype comes from an adult with an advanced solid tumor such as melanoma, head and neck, liver or kidney cancer.

The CDR3 loop is CASQGRMNTEAFF. As DNA, the CDR3 is TGTGCCAGTCAGGGTCGAATGAACACTGAAGCTTTCTTT. The chain uses TRBV2 and TRBJ1-1, with D perhaps TRBD1 (5 bases). The V and J ends lost 9 bases and 0 bases respectively, with 11 bases between them. The CDR3 is made up of 13 amino acids. CDR1 is SNHLY and CDR2 is FYNNEI in the germline V gene.